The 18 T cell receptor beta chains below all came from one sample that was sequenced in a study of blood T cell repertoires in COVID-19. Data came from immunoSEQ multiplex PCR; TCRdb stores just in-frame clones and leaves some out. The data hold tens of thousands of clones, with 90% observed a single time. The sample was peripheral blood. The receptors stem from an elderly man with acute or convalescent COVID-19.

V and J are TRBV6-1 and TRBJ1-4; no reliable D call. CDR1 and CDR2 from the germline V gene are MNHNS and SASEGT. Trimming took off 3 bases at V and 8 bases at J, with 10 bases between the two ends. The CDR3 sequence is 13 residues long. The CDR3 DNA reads TGTGCCAGCAGTGACGGTCTCGAGGAAAAACTGTTTTTT. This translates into CASSDGLEEKLFF.

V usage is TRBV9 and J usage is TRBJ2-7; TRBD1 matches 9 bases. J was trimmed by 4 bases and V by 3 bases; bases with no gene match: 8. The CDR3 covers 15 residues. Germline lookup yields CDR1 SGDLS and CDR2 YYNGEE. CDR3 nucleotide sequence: TGTGCCAGCAGCGCCACCGGGACAGGGACTTACGAGCAGTACTTC. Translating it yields CASSATGTGTYEQYF.

CDR3 loop: CASSRARVNTDTQYF. In nucleotides, the CDR3 is TGTGCCAGCAGCAGGGCCAGGGTCAACACAGATACGCAGTATTTT. V and J are TRBV7-2 and TRBJ2-3; the D gene is possibly TRBD1 (5 bases). CDR3 length: 15 residues. Germline CDR1 reads SGHTA; CDR2 reads FQGNSA. V was shortened by 5 bases and J by 2 bases, with 14 bases between the two germline ends.

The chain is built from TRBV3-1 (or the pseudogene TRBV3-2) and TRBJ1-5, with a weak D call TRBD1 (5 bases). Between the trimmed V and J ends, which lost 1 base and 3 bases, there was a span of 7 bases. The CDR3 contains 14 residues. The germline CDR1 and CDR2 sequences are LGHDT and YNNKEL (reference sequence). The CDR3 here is CASSQGGVNQPQHF. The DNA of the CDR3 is TGTGCCAGCAGCCAAGGGGGGGTCAATCAGCCCCAGCATTTT.

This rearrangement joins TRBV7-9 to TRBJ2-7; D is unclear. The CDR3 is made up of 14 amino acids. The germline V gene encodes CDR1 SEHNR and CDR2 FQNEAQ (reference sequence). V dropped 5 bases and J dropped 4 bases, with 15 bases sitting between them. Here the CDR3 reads CASSPTGRVYEQYF. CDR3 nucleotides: TGTGCCAGCAGCCCCACGGGTCGGGTTTACGAGCAGTACTTC.

CDR3 nucleotides: TGTGCCAGCAGCGAATATCTTACCGGGACTAGCGGGGGAATCACAGATACGCAGTATTTT. Translated, it gives CASSEYLTGTSGGITDTQYF. The chain has TRBV2 and TRBJ2-3; 14 bases map to TRBD2. This CDR3 contains 20 residues. Per the germline V gene, CDR1 is SNHLY and CDR2 is FYNNEI. V lost 6 bases to trimming and J lost 2 bases; unmatched junction nucleotides: 16. Combining the CDR3 with reference TRBV2 and TRBJ2-3 gives the whole variable domain EPEVTQTPSHQVTQMGQEVILRCVPISNHLYFYWYRQILGQKVEFLVSFYNNEISEKSEIFDDQFSVERPDGSNFTLKIRSTKLEDSAMYFCASSEYLTGTSGGITDTQYFGPGTRLTVL.

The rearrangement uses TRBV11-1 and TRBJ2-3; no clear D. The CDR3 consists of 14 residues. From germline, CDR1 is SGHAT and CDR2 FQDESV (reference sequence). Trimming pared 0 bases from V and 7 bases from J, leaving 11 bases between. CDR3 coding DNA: TGTGCCAGCAGCTTAGCGTTACAAGAACATACGCAGTATTTT. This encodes CASSLALQEHTQYF. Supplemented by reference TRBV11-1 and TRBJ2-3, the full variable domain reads EAEVAQSPRYKITEKSQAVAFWCDPISGHATLYWYRQILGQGPELLVQFQDESVVDDSQLPKDRFSAERLKGVDSTLKIQPAELGDSAMYLCASSLALQEHTQYFGPGTRLTVL.

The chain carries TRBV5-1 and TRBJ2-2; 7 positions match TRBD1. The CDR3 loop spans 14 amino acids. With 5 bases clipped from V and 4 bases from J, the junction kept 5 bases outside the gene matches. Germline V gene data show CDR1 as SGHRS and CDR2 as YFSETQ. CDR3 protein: CASRQTGVTGELFF. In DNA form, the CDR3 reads TGCGCCAGCAGGCAAACAGGGGTCACCGGGGAGCTGTTTTTT.

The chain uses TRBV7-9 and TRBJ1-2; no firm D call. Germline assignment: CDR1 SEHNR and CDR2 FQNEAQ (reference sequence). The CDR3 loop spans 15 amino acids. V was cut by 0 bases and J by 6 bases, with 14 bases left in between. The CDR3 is CASSLAEGFMDGYTF. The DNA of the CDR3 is TGTGCCAGCAGCTTAGCGGAGGGTTTTATGGATGGCTACACCTTC. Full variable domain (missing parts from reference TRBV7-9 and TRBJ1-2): DTGVSQNPRHKITKRGQNVTFRCDPISEHNRLYWYRQTLGQGPEFLTYFQNEAQLEKSRLLSDRFSAERPKGSFSTLEIQRTEQGDSAMYLCASSLAEGFMDGYTFGSGTRLTVV.

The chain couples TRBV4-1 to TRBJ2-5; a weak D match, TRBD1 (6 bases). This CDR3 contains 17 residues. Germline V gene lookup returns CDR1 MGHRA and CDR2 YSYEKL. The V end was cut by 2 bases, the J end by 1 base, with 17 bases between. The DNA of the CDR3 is TGCGCCAGCAGCCAAAACCTGGACAGCCGGCCCCAAGAGACCCAGTACTTC. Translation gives CASSQNLDSRPQETQYF.

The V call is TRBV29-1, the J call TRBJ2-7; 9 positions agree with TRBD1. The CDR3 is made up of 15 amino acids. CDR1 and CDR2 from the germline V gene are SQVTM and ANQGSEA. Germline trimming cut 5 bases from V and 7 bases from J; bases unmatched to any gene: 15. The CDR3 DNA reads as TGCAGCGTTACCACCCTCGGGACAGGGAACGGTGAGCAGTACTTC. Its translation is CSVTTLGTGNGEQYF.

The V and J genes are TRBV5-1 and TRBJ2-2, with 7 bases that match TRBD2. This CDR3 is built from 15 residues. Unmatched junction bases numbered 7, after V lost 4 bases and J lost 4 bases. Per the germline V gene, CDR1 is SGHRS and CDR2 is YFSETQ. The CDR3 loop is CASSPTWGGTGELFF. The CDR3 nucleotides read TGCGCCAGCAGCCCGACGTGGGGGGGCACCGGGGAGCTGTTTTTT.

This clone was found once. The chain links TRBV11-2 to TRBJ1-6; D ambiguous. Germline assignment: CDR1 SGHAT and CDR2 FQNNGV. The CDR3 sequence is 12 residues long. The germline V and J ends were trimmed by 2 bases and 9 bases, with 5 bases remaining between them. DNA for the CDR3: TGTGCCAGCAGCTTACCCAGTTCACCCCTCCACTTT. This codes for CASSLPSSPLHF.

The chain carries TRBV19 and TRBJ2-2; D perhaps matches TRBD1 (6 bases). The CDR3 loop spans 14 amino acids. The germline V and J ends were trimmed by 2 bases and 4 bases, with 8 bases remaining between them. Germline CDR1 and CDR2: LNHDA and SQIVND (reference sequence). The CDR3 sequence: CASSIQGFTGELFF. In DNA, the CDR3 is TGTGCCAGTAGTATACAGGGGTTCACCGGGGAGCTGTTTTTT.

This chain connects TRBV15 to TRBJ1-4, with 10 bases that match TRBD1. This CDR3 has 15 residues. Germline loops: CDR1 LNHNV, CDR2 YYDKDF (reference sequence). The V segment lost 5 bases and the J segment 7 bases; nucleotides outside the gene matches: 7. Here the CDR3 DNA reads TGTGCCACCAGCGGCCGGGACAGGGGTGGTGAAAAACTGTTTTTT. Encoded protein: CATSGRDRGGEKLFF. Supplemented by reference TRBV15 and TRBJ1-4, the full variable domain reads DAMVIQNPRYQVTQFGKPVTLSCSQTLNHNVMYWYQQKSSQAPKLLFHYYDKDFNNEADTPDNFQSRRPNTSFCFLDIRSPGLGDTAMYLCATSGRDRGGEKLFFGSGTQLSVL.

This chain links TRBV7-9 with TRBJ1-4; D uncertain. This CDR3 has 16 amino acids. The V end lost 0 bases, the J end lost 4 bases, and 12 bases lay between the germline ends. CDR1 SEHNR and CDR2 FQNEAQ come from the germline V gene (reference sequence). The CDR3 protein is CASSLAMGGGNEKLFF. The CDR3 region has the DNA TGTGCCAGCAGCTTAGCGATGGGCGGAGGTAATGAAAAACTGTTTTTT.

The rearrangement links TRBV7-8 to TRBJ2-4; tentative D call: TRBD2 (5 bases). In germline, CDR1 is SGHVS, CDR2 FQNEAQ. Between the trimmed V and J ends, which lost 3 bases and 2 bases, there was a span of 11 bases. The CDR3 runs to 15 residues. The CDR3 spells CASSLEVGTKNIQYF. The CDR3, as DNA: TGTGCCAGCAGCTTGGAGGTTGGGACCAAAAACATTCAGTACTTC.

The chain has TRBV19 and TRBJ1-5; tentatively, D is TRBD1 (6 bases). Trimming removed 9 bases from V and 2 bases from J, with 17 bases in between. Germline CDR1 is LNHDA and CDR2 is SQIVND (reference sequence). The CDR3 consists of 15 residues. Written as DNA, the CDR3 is TGTGCCAGCACCATTTCGGGGGGCGGCAATCAGCCCCAGCATTTT. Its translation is CASTISGGGNQPQHF.